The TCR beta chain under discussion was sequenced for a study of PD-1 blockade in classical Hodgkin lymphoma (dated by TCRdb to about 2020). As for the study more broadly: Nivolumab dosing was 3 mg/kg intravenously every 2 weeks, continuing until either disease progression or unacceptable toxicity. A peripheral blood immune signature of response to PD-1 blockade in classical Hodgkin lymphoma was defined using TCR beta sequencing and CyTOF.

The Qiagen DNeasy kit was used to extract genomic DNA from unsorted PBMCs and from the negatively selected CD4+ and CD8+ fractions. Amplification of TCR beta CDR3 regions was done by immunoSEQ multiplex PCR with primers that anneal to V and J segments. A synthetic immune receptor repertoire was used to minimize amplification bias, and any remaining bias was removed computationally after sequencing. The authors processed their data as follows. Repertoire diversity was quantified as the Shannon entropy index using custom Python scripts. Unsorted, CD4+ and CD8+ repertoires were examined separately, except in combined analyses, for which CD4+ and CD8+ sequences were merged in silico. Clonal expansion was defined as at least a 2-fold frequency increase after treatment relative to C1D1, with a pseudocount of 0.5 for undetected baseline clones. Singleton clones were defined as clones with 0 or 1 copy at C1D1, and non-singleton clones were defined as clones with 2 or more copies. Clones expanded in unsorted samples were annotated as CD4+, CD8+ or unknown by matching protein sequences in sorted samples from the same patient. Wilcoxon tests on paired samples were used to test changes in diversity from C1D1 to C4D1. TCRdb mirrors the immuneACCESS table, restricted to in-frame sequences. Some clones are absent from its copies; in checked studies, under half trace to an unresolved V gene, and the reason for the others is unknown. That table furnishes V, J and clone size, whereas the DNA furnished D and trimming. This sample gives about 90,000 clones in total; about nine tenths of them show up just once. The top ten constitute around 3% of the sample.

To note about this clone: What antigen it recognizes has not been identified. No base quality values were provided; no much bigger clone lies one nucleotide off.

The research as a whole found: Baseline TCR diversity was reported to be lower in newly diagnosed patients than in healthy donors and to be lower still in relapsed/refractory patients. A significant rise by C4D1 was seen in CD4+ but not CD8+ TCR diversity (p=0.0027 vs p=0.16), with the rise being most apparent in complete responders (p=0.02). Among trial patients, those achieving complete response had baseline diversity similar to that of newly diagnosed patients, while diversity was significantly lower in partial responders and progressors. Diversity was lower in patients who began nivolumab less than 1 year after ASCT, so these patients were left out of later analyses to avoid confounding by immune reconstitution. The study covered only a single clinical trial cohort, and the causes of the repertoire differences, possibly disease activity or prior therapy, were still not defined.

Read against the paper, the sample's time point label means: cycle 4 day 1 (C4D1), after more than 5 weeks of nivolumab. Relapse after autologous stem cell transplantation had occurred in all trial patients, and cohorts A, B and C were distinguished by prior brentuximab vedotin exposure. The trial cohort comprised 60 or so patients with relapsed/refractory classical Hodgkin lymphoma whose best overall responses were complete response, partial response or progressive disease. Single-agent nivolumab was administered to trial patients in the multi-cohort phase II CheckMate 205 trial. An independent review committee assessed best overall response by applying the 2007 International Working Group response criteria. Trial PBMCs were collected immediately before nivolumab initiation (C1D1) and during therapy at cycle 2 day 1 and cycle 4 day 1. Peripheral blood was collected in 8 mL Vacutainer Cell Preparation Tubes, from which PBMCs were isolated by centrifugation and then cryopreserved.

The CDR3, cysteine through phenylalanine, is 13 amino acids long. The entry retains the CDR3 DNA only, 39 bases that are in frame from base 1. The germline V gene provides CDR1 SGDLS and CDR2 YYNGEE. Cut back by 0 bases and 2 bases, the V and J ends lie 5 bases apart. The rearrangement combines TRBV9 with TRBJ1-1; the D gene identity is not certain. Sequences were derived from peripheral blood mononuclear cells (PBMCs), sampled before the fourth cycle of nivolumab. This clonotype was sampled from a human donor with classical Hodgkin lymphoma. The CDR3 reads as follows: CASSVGSNTEAFF. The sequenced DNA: TGTGCCAGCAGCGTAGGATCAAACACTGAAGCTTTCTTT.